Listed here are 22 T cell receptor beta chains from one sample, sequenced in a study of cytomegalovirus exposure and HLA in healthy donors. The PCR made use of 60 Vbeta and 13 Jbeta primers. The data were produced by immunoSEQ multiplex PCR, yet TCRdb's version contains in-frame clones alone and is incomplete. The sample records nearly 100,000 clones, 60% to 80% being singletons. Source material: PBMCs. The receptors were gathered from a woman between 55 and 75 years old in good health and CMV-seropositive.

The CDR3: CASSIRQVNQPQHF. The DNA for the CDR3 is TGTGCCAGTAGTATCAGACAGGTCAATCAGCCCCAGCATTTT. The chain recombines TRBV19 with TRBJ1-5, with D possibly being TRBD1 (6 bases). Trimming shortened V by 3 bases and J by 3 bases, and 9 bases separated the two germline ends. This CDR3 comprises 14 residues. Looked up from germline, CDR1 is LNHDA and CDR2 is SQIVND (reference sequence).

The chain uses TRBV11-2 and TRBJ2-7, with 14 positions matching TRBD2. CDR3 size: 15 residues. V was clipped by 3 bases and J by 5 bases; unmatched bases: 3. CDR1 is SGHAT and CDR2 is FQNNGV in the germline V gene. The CDR3 nucleotides are TGTGCCAGCAGCTTGGGACTAGCGGGAGCGAACGAGCAGTACTTC. This translates into CASSLGLAGANEQYF.

The rearrangement joins TRBV28 to TRBJ2-3, with 8 bases fitting TRBD1. Germline assignment: CDR1 MDHEN and CDR2 SYDVKM. V shed 3 bases, J shed 1 base, and the junction held 6 bases outside the gene matches. CDR3 length equals 16 residues. For the CDR3, the DNA is TGTGCCAGCAGTTTTAACAGGGGGTCTGGCACAGATACGCAGTATTTT. This translates into CASSFNRGSGTDTQYF.

This clone appeared a few times. The chain is built from TRBV19 and TRBJ2-1; 7 nucleotides agree with TRBD2. Germline V gene sequence: CDR1 LNHDA, CDR2 SQIVND (reference sequence). This CDR3 contains 17 residues. With V trimmed by 1 base and J by 4 bases, 10 bases remained unmatched. CDR3 nucleotide sequence: TGTGCCAGTAGTATAGGGGGCCTAGCGGCTATTTACAATGAGCAGTTCTTC. This translates into CASSIGGLAAIYNEQFF.

This rearrangement joins TRBV23-1 to TRBJ1-1; the match to TRBD1 covers 9 bases. TRBV23-1 is an open reading frame whose function is uncertain. This CDR3 is built from 14 residues. With 7 bases clipped from V and 5 bases from J, the junction kept 8 bases outside the gene matches. The DNA for the CDR3 is TGCGCCAGCAACCAAGACAGGGGGGTAACTGAAGCTTTCTTT. Translation gives CASNQDRGVTEAFF.

Comment on this clone: At one boundary the junction diverges from the germline segment, which might be a read error. The chain employs TRBV7-2 and TRBJ1-1; D uncertain. Germline V gene sequence: CDR1 SGHTA, CDR2 FQGNSA. The CDR3 has 15 residues. CDR3 nucleotide sequence: TGTGCCAACAGCCCCCTCGGAGGGCAGCAGATAAAAGCTTTCTTT. The encoded protein is CANSPLGGQQIKAFF.

The rearrangement uses TRBV2 and TRBJ1-2; D not resolved. Germline V CDR1 and CDR2: SNHLY, FYNNEI. The CDR3 extends over 15 amino acids. Deletions cut 10 bases from V and 3 bases from J, with 21 bases between. The DNA of the CDR3 is TGTGCCATTCTCCCGGGGAGGGTTAAGGACTATGGCTACACCTTC. Translation gives CAILPGRVKDYGYTF.

The V gene is TRBV28, the J gene TRBJ2-3, with TRBD2 matching over 10 bases. The CDR3 is 15 amino acids. The germline gives CDR1 MDHEN, CDR2 SYDVKM. Losses at the gene ends were 5 bases for V and 6 bases for J; bases not matched to a gene: 8. The CDR3 loop is CASSGSRTSGDTQYF. DNA of the CDR3: TGTGCCAGCAGTGGGTCGCGGACTAGCGGCGATACGCAGTATTTT.

The chain links TRBV30 to TRBJ1-2; perhaps TRBD1 as D (6 bases). Germline CDR1 and CDR2: GTSNPN and SVGIG (reference sequence). V lost 2 bases, J lost 8 bases, and 15 bases lay in between. The CDR3 contains 13 residues. CDR3 sequence reads: CAWSNRVKGGYTF. CDR3 DNA sequence: TGTGCCTGGAGTAACAGGGTAAAGGGGGGCTACACCTTC. Variable domain in full (rest from reference TRBV30 and TRBJ1-2): SQTIHQWPATLVQPVGSPLSLECTVEGTSNPNLYWYRQAAGRGLQLLFYSVGIGQISSEVPQNLSASRPQDRQFILSSKKLLLSDSGFYLCAWSNRVKGGYTFGSGTRLTVV.

The chain is built from TRBV6-5 and TRBJ1-1; D is uncertain. The ends were cut back, 2 bases at V and 5 bases at J, with 9 bases in the middle. Per the germline V gene, CDR1 is MNHEY and CDR2 is SVGAGI. The CDR3 is 13 amino acids. The CDR3 protein is CASSYEGGTEAFF. The CDR3 DNA sequence: TGTGCCAGCAGTTACGAGGGAGGAACTGAAGCTTTCTTT.

The chain combines TRBV19 with TRBJ2-7, with no clear D. V was clipped by 1 base and J by 2 bases, with 15 bases between them. The CDR3 runs to 16 residues. CDR1 is LNHDA, CDR2 SQIVND, per germline (reference sequence). The CDR3 loop is CASSIGIPGLPYEQYF. The CDR3 bases are TGTGCCAGTAGTATAGGAATTCCAGGCCTCCCCTACGAGCAGTACTTC.

This chain links TRBV4-2 with TRBJ2-7, with 8 positions matching TRBD2. CDR3 size: 15 residues. The V gene end was trimmed by 0 bases and the J gene end by 0 bases; junction bases not matched to a gene: 1. Germline values: CDR1 LGHNA, CDR2 YNFKEQ. The CDR3 reads CASSQESGSSYEQYF. The CDR3 DNA reads as TGTGCCAGCAGCCAAGAGAGCGGGAGCTCCTACGAGCAGTACTTC.

The V and J genes are TRBV30 and TRBJ2-5, with D possibly TRBD1 on 6 matching bases. Germline V lookup: CDR1 GTSNPN, CDR2 SVGIG (reference sequence). The V end was cut by 6 bases, the J end by 4 bases, with 18 bases between. The CDR3 runs to 14 residues. The CDR3 nucleotides are TGTGCCTGCTGTTACAGGGAGCAGGGAGAGACCCAGTACTTC. Amino acid sequence: CACCYREQGETQYF.

The chain couples TRBV5-6 to TRBJ2-1, with 7 positions matching TRBD1. The germline V gene encodes CDR1 SGHDT and CDR2 YYEEEE. The junction had 7 bases not matched to a gene; V was cut back by 4 bases and J by 9 bases. The CDR3 sequence is 13 residues long. CDR3 in amino acids: CASSQTGIGEQFF. The CDR3 coding sequence is TGTGCCAGCAGCCAGACAGGGATTGGTGAGCAGTTCTTC.

Comments on this clone: The sample holds other DNA sequences that translate to the same CDR3. The chain couples TRBV28 to TRBJ2-1; no clear D. CDR1 and CDR2 (germline): MDHEN, SYDVKM. The CDR3 runs 11 residues. Trimming left V 1 base short and J 9 bases short, with 4 bases between. The CDR3 region has the DNA TGTGCCAGCAGTTTATCCGGTGAGCAGTTCTTC. Its protein is CASSLSGEQFF.

This rearrangement joins TRBV2 to TRBJ2-2, with TRBD1 matching over 7 bases. The CDR3 has 16 residues. Looked up from germline, CDR1 is SNHLY and CDR2 is FYNNEI. V shed 7 bases, J shed 5 bases, and the junction held 13 bases outside the gene matches. CDR3 bases: TGTGCCAGCAAATTACGTCTCTTCAGGGGGACCGGGGAGCTGTTTTTT. It encodes CASKLRLFRGTGELFF.

CDR3 in amino acids: CASSRDYLSSYEQYF. CDR3 bases: TGTGCCAGCAGCCGGGACTACCTGAGCTCCTACGAGCAGTACTTC. The chain carries TRBV5-6 and TRBJ2-7; the match to TRBD2 covers 7 bases. This CDR3 comprises 15 residues. The V gene's germline CDR1 is SGHDT and CDR2 YYEEEE. Trimming removed 4 bases from V and 0 bases from J; junction bases left unmatched: 7. The full variable domain, rest sourced from reference TRBV5-6 and TRBJ2-7, is DAGVTQSPTHLIKTRGQQVTLRCSPKSGHDTVSWYQQALGQGPQFIFQYYEEEERQRGNFPDRFSGHQFPNYSSELNVNALLLGDSALYLCASSRDYLSSYEQYFGPGTRLTVT.

This chain links TRBV11-2 with TRBJ1-1, with D hard to call. The CDR3 extends over 15 amino acids. The V end was cut by 5 bases, the J end by 2 bases, with 15 bases between. Per germline, CDR1 SGHAT and CDR2 FQNNGV. Here the CDR3 reads CASSPRSSSNTEAFF. As DNA, the CDR3 is TGTGCCAGCAGCCCCAGGTCCAGCTCAAACACTGAAGCTTTCTTT.

This clone was counted ten times or more. The chain employs TRBV5-4 and TRBJ1-1; D may be TRBD1 (6 bases). V lost 1 base and J 5 bases, leaving 9 bases between the germline ends. CDR1 is SGHNT, CDR2 YYREEE, per germline (reference sequence). CDR3 size: 13 residues. The CDR3 nucleotides are TGTGCCAGCAGCTTGAACACAGGGACTGAAGCTTTCTTT. Protein sequence: CASSLNTGTEAFF.

This chain links TRBV5-6 with TRBJ2-5, with a tentative D call TRBD2 (5 bases). CDR1 is SGHDT and CDR2 is YYEEEE in the germline V gene. V lost 1 base to trimming and J lost 5 bases, with 18 bases between them. This CDR3 is built from 16 residues. DNA of the CDR3: TGTGCCAGCAGCTTGTGGAGCGGCTCTTTCTCGGAGACCCAGTACTTC. Translated: CASSLWSGSFSETQYF.

As to this clone: Different DNA sequences within this sample yield the same CDR3. The chain is built from TRBV5-8 and TRBJ1-1; the match to TRBD1 covers 7 bases. Trimming took 3 bases from V and 11 from J; bases not matched to a gene: 7. The CDR3 sequence is 12 residues long. Germline V gene lookup returns CDR1 SGHTS and CDR2 YDEGEE. The CDR3 region is CASSSRQGRAFF. The CDR3 DNA reads TGTGCCAGCAGCTCCCGACAGGGCCGGGCTTTCTTT.

The V and J genes are TRBV10-1 and TRBJ2-1; D possibly corresponds to TRBD1 (6 bases). Germline CDR1 and CDR2: WNHNN and SYGVQD (reference sequence). The CDR3 consists of 14 residues. The V end lost 4 bases, the J end lost 4 bases, and 11 bases lay between the germline ends. The CDR3 nucleotides read TGCGCCAGCAGTGGAGGAGGACAGTACAATGAGCAGTTCTTC. Amino acid sequence: CASSGGGQYNEQFF.